Below are 10 T cell receptor beta chains sequenced from a single sample in a study of post-analysis software for immune sequencing data. Their antigens remain unidentified. The library was made from cDNA and included unique molecular identifiers. TCRdb passed the PCR reads through MiXCR, listing each CDR3 protein once. The data hold 740,000 or so distinct CDR3 sequences, with approximately 57% observed a single time. Study results and caveats: Patients used several TRBV segments, including TRBV5-6, TRBV5-1 and TRBV20-1, more often than controls.

Sequencing was performed on blood. The source is a girl under 18 with multiple sclerosis.

For this clonotype: Its ends do not fully match the called genes, so a read error is possible. V gene TRBV7-6 combines with J gene TRBJ1-1; D remains ambiguous. This CDR3 has 15 residues. Germline lookup yields CDR1 SGHVS and CDR2 FNYEAQ. As DNA, the CDR3 is TGTGCCAGCAGCTTAGGCAACAGCTTGAACATTGAAGCTTTCTTT. This translates into CASSLGNSLNIEAFF. Full variable domain (rest looked up from reference TRBV7-6 and TRBJ1-1): GAGVSQSPRYKVTKRGQDVALRCDPISGHVSLYWYRQALGQGPEFLTYFNYEAQQDKSGLPNDRFSAERPEGSISTLTIQRTEQRDSAMYRCASSLGNSLNIEAFFGQGTRLTVV.

CDR3 residues: CAISESQSSTEGQHF. For the CDR3, the DNA is TGTGCCATCAGTGAGTCTCAGTCTTCGACGGAGGGCCAGCATTTT. The V and J genes are TRBV10-3 and TRBJ1-5; D ambiguous. The germline gives CDR1 ENHRY, CDR2 SYGVKD. Deletions cut 0 bases from V and 12 bases from J, with 18 bases between. This CDR3 is 15 amino acids long.

This clonotype was seen more than once but under ten times. The chain joins TRBV2 to TRBJ2-5, with D hard to call. With 7 bases removed from V and 5 bases from J, the gap between germline ends came to 14 bases. The CDR3 spans 13 residues. Germline V lookup: CDR1 SNHLY, CDR2 FYNNEI. The CDR3, as DNA: TGTGCCAGCATACGACCCCCAGCGGAGACCCAGTACTTC. Translation: CASIRPPAETQYF.

There are a few counts of this clonotype. This chain joins TRBV29-1 and TRBJ2-3, with a tentative D call TRBD1 (5 bases). CDR3 length equals 14 residues. Between the trimmed V and J ends, which lost 1 base and 7 bases, there was a span of 15 bases. The germline V gene has CDR1 SQVTM and CDR2 ANQGSEA. The CDR3 loop is CSVEGRVGLNTQYF. The CDR3 region has the DNA TGCAGCGTTGAAGGCAGGGTGGGTTTAAATACGCAGTATTTT.

The rearrangement links TRBV7-3 to TRBJ2-5, with D possibly being TRBD2 (5 bases). Trimming left V 5 bases short and J 4 bases short, with 11 bases between. Germline values: CDR1 SGHTA, CDR2 FQGTGA. This CDR3 has 13 residues. CDR3 protein: CASSPTSLETQYF. The DNA for the CDR3 is TGTGCCAGCAGCCCAACTAGTCTAGAGACCCAGTACTTC.

Only a few counts were recorded for this clonotype. V and J are TRBV12-3 or TRBV12-4 and TRBJ2-1; 7 nucleotides line up with TRBD2. The CDR3 is 15 amino acids. J lost 5 bases, V lost 0 bases, and 4 bases had no gene match. CDR3 region: CASSLAGGPHNEQFF. For the CDR3, the DNA is TGTGCCAGCAGTTTAGCGGGAGGGCCCCACAATGAGCAGTTCTTC.

The V call is TRBV20-1, the J call TRBJ2-5; 10 bases fit TRBD2. This CDR3 region has 15 residues. Germline V gives CDR1 DFQATT, CDR2 SNEGSKA (reference sequence). Trimming removed 3 bases from V and 0 bases from J; junction bases left unmatched: 4. CDR3 loop: CSASGAGGHQETQYF. DNA for the CDR3: TGCAGTGCTAGTGGAGCGGGGGGGCACCAAGAGACCCAGTACTTC.

In this sample, this clonotype turned up a few times. V usage is TRBV5-6 and J usage is TRBJ2-3; TRBD2 is a possible D gene (6 bases). The CDR3 covers 15 residues. In germline, CDR1 is SGHDT, CDR2 YYEEEE. V lost 4 bases and J 2 bases, leaving 14 bases between the germline ends. The CDR3 reads CASSPGDRNTDTQYF. CDR3 in DNA: TGTGCCAGCAGCCCGGGAGATAGGAACACAGATACGCAGTATTTT. Supplemented by reference TRBV5-6 and TRBJ2-3, the full variable domain reads DAGVTQSPTHLIKTRGQQVTLRCSPKSGHDTVSWYQQALGQGPQFIFQYYEEEERQRGNFPDRFSGHQFPNYSSELNVNALLLGDSALYLCASSPGDRNTDTQYFGPGTRLTVL.

This clonotype was observed a few times. The rearrangement uses TRBV29-1 and TRBJ2-6; D possibly matches TRBD1 or TRBD2 (5 bases each). V was cut by 5 bases and J by 0 bases, with 17 bases left in between. In germline, CDR1 is SQVTM, CDR2 ANQGSEA. This CDR3 region has 17 residues. CDR3 nucleotide sequence: TGCAGCGTTTGGGTCAGGGTTGGGAGCTCTGGGGCCAACGTCCTGACTTTC. It specifies CSVWVRVGSSGANVLTF.

This clonotype was observed a handful of times. The chain employs TRBV10-2 and TRBJ2-7; D is perhaps TRBD1 or TRBD2 (5 bases each). V dropped 5 bases and J dropped 2 bases, with 13 bases sitting between them. Germline CDR1 reads WSHSY; CDR2 reads SAAADI. The CDR3 contains 14 residues. The CDR3 reads CASSFSGSTYEQYF. Written as DNA, the CDR3 is TGCGCCAGCAGTTTTTCAGGGAGTACCTACGAGCAGTACTTC.